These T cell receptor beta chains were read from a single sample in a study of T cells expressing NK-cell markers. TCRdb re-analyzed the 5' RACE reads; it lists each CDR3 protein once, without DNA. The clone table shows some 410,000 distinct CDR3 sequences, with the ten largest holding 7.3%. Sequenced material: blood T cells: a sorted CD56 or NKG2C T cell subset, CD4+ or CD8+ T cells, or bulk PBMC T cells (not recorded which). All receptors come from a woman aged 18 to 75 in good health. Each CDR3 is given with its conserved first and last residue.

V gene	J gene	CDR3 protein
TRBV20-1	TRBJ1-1	CSARNDLNTEAFF
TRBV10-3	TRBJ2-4	CAISEGVDIQYF
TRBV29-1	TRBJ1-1	CSVDTGDAEAFF
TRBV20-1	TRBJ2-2	CSARVLQTGELFF
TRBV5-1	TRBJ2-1	CASSPWTSGAYNEQFF
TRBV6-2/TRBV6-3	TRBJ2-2	CASLDGNTGELFF
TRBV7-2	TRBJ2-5	CASSLSTVPETQYF
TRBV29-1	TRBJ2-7	CSGRTGTVNEQYF
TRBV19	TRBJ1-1	CASSYLLFGGTEAFF
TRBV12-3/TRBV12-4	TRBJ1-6	CASSTGSSSYNSPLHF
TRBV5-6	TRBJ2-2	CASSVPGGSNTGELFF
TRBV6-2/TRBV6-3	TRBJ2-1	CASRPGTGDLNEQFF
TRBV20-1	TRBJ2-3	CSAPGLSTDTQYF
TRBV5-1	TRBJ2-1	CASTSAAGSNEQFF